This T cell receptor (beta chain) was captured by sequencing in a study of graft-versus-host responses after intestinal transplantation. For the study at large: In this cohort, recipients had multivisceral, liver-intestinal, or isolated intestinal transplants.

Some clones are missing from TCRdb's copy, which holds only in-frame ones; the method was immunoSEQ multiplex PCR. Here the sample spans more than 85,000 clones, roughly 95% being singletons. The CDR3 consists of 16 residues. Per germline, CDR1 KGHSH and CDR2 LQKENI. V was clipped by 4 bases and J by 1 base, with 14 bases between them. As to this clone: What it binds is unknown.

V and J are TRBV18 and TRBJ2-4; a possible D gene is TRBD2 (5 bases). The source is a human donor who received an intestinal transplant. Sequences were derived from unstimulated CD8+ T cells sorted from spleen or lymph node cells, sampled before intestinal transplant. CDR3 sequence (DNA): TGTGCCAGCTCACAGGAGAGGGTCTGGGCCAAAAACATTCAGTACTTC. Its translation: CASSQERVWAKNIQYF.